This T cell receptor (beta chain) was obtained from a study of T-cell reconstitution after alpha-beta-depleted transplantation in children. This clonotype was recorded at least ten times. This CDR3 spans 14 amino acids. Trimming left V 5 bases short and J 1 base short, with 12 bases between. Per the germline V gene, CDR1 is DFQATT and CDR2 is SNEGSKA (reference sequence). For TCRbeta, the library was prepared with unique molecular identifiers. TCRdb processed the PCR reads anew with MiXCR; each CDR3 protein has one entry. The sample includes about 690,000 distinct CDR3 sequences, approximately 17% of them seen just once.

The genes are TRBV20-1 and TRBJ2-1; D might be TRBD1 or TRBD2, each matching 5 bases. The source is a human donor who donated a stem cell graft to a child with acute myeloid leukemia. The sample was PBMCs from the stem cell graft donor, taken from the stem cell graft. CDR3 sequence reads: CSAQGDQSYNEQFF. The CDR3 nucleotides are TGCAGTGCTCAAGGGGACCAGTCCTACAATGAGCAGTTCTTC.